This T cell receptor (beta chain) was observed in a study of OX40 agonist ivuxolimab in advanced cancers. At the level of the study: A diagnosis of hepatocellular carcinoma, melanoma, renal cell or head and neck cancer was present in dose-escalation patients.

Assay: immunoSEQ multiplex PCR; the TCRdb copy retains only in-frame clones and omits some. The repertoire holds about 50,000 clones, with nearly 80% as singletons. Study observations and caveats: CD8+ T cells averaged more expanded clones than CD4+. Some nonresponders additionally presented with little normalized T-cell clonal expansion.

The CDR3 runs to 14 residues. The germline CDR1 and CDR2 sequences are SGHRS and YFSETQ. V gave up 1 base and J gave up 1 base, with 9 bases separating them. Anyone with autoimmune disease history or systemic immunosuppression was excluded. Points on this clone: Its antigen remains unknown.

The TCR was taken from an adult with an advanced solid tumor such as melanoma, head and neck, liver or kidney cancer. Sequences were derived from CD4+ or CD8+ T cells sorted from blood, sampled in a trial of the OX40 agonist ivuxolimab. This chain joins TRBV5-1 and TRBJ2-7; D gene ambiguous. This CDR3 reads CASSLIGGSYEQYF. CDR3 nucleotides: TGCGCCAGCAGCTTGATAGGCGGTTCCTACGAGCAGTACTTC.